The source of this T cell receptor beta chain is a study of blood T cells in healthy people across ages. Findings and limits, study-wide: In long-lived donors, naive CD4+ cell counts and diversity exceeded those of aged donors. In older individuals, TCR beta diversity per million T cells was lower, falling roughly linearly with age.

This clonotype was observed a few times. Its antigen is unknown. This CDR3 contains 15 residues. CDR1 is SNHLY, CDR2 FYNNEI, per germline. J gave up 4 bases and V 8 bases, and 11 bases lay outside the gene matches. Every donor provided roughly 10 milliliters of peripheral blood. PCR was performed a second time for roughly 7 to 11 cycles using a sample-barcoded 5' primer and a J-beta primer mix. Samples each returned at least 3 million CDR3-containing paired-end reads. One entry per CDR3 protein results from TCRdb running MiXCR on the 5' RACE reads. Of hundreds of thousands of distinct CDR3 sequences listed, 21% were seen once; the top ten hold roughly 3.6%.

This TCR derives from a man in his sixties or seventies in good health. The sequenced material came from blood. The chain uses TRBV2 and TRBJ1-1; 9 bases map to TRBD1. The CDR3 is CASGRTGERSTEAFF. CDR3 coding DNA: TGTGCCAGCGGCAGGACAGGGGAGAGGAGCACTGAAGCTTTCTTT.